This paragraph covers one T cell receptor (beta chain) sequence. This clonotype came up a few times. Its cognate antigen has yet to be identified. Qualities for individual bases were not recorded, and no much larger clone is one base off. This sample was sequenced with an Illumina NovaSeq 6000. TCRalpha and TCRbeta cDNA libraries were constructed by 5'RACE with constant-segment primers, with sample barcodes and unique molecular identifiers being introduced. RNA was extracted from every sample with Trizol reagent. Library amplification was performed in two PCR steps, and a second sample barcode and Illumina TruSeq adapters were introduced in the second step. Sequencing of the libraries was done on an Illumina NovaSeq, producing 2 x 150 bp paired-end reads. Under the source paper's analysis protocol: The reads were demultiplexed and collapsed into UMI-guided consensus sequences using migec v1.2.7. With mixcr v2.1.11, UMI consensuses were aligned to TRA and TRB V and J templates and assembled into clonotypes. Expanded or contracted clonotypes were those called significant by both edgeR and NoisET, with noise models trained on biological replicates. For edgeR calls, a false discovery rate-adjusted p below 0.01 and a log2 fold-change threshold of 1 were applied. As an exploratory analysis of dynamics, max-normalized trajectories of the 1000 most abundant clonotypes were examined by PCA with hierarchical clustering. Each responding clone was given a CD4 or CD8 phenotype based on the CD4+ and CD8+ repertoires, which had been sequenced separately. In-frame beta chains were kept once TCRdb had trimmed the public reads at Q25 with fastp and called clones with MiXCR. Rows with a matching CDR3 protein are joined into one entry that keeps the most common DNA and genes. None of the V and J calls come from the authors' own analysis; TCRdb made them. The sample table records some 350,000 distinct CDR3 sequences; 10% to 15% of these occur just once. About 22% of the sample belongs to the ten largest clones.

The CDR3 goes from the cysteine to the phenylalanine over 12 residues. The entry retains the CDR3 DNA only, 36 bases that are in frame from base 1. The germline V gene (reference sequence) supplies CDR1 SEHNR and CDR2 FQNEAQ. The trim is 7 bases for V and 10 bases for J, with a gap of 11 bases between the germline ends. The sample originates from a study of T-cell memory formation after mild COVID-19 (dated by TCRdb to about 2021). With respect to the entire study: TCR sequence clusters from the two donors were found to be largely donor specific. Longitudinal TCRalpha and TCRbeta repertoire sequencing tracked T-cell clones expanding and contracting after mild COVID-19 in a couple of donors. Two young, previously healthy adult volunteers, one female and one male, were included in the cohort. Overall study results and their limits: Clones contracting from day 15 to 85 had balanced CD4/CD8 phenotypes, while a second wave expanding from day 15 to 37 was biased towards CD4+. Contracting CD4+ clones turned up mainly in the CM and EM memory subsets, whereas EMRA was where CD8+ clones were enriched. SARS-CoV-2 specificity of the second-wave clones peaking on day 37 was not confirmed. Some responding clones were detected in pre-infection memory, suggesting pre-existing cross-reactive memory T cells joined the SARS-CoV-2 response. The study covered only a couple of mild cases, and larger cohorts including severe cases with pre-infection samples were considered necessary.

PBMCs were isolated by Ficoll-Paque density gradient centrifugation. The sample taken for sequencing was PBMCs or a T cell subset sorted from them (not recorded which). The clonotype was recovered from a man between 18 and 29 years old who had mild COVID-19 (a few samples of this study predate the infection). The sample titles of this study are shuffled in the database, so cell type and time point are left out; the donor was told from shared clones. The rearranged segments are TRBV7-9 and TRBJ1-6, with an unclear D gene assignment. The encoded CDR3 is CASKIAGSPLHF. Read as DNA, the sequence is TGTGCCAGCAAGATAGCGGGCTCACCCCTCCACTTT.